These T cell receptor beta chains were read from a single sample in a study of T cell responses to AZD1222 COVID-19 vaccine. Profiled with immunoSEQ multiplex PCR; TCRdb holds only in-frame clones, not every one. The table has approximately 140,000 clones, 80% to 90% seen once. Sequences were derived from peripheral blood, sampled on day 0 of AZD1222 vaccination. The receptors come from an adult in good health. Both conserved end residues are part of each CDR3. A D gene is named only where the DNA matches it firmly. Clone size, where shown, is once, few, many, or a class for clones that have expanded.

D: TRBD1
J: TRBJ1-5
V: TRBV6-2/TRBV6-3
size: once
length: 15
CDR3: CASSYSDRFNQPQHF
DNA: TGTGCCAGCAGTTACTCGGACAGGTTCAATCAGCCCCAGCATTTT

D: TRBD1
J: TRBJ1-2
V: TRBV6-1
size: .
length: 17
CDR3: CASSDQTAGQGADGYTF
DNA: TGTGCCAGCAGTGACCAGACCGCAGGACAGGGGGCGGATGGCTACACCTTC

D: .
J: TRBJ1-5
V: TRBV28
size: .
length: 12
CDR3: CASSLGEQPQHF
DNA: TGTGCCAGCAGTTTGGGGGAACAGCCCCAGCATTTT

D: TRBD1
J: TRBJ2-3
V: TRBV6-5
size: .
length: 14
CDR3: CASSPTGIKDTQYF
DNA: TGTGCCAGCAGTCCGACAGGGATTAAAGATACGCAGTATTTT

D: TRBD2
J: TRBJ2-2
V: TRBV28
size: .
length: 20
CDR3: CASSFTSGRVRFSNTGELFF
DNA: TGTGCCAGCAGTTTCACTAGCGGGAGAGTCCGTTTTTCAAACACCGGGGAGCTGTTTTTT

D: .
J: TRBJ1-2
V: TRBV27
size: .
length: 13
CDR3: CASSSKVNYGYTF
DNA: TGTGCCAGCAGTTCGAAGGTTAACTATGGCTACACCTTC

D: TRBD1
J: TRBJ1-1
V: TRBV28
size: .
length: 13
CDR3: CASRRQGGTEAFF
DNA: TGTGCCAGCAGGCGCCAGGGGGGGACAGAAGCTTTCTTT

D: .
J: TRBJ1-5
V: TRBV10-3
size: .
length: 14
CDR3: CAISAGNEGQPQHF
DNA: TGTGCCATCAGTGCCGGGAATGAAGGTCAGCCCCAGCATTTT

D: TRBD2
J: TRBJ2-7
V: TRBV19
size: .
length: 15
CDR3: CASTIAAGVNYEQYF
DNA: TGTGCCAGTACCATAGCTGCGGGAGTCAACTACGAGCAGTACTTC

D: .
J: TRBJ2-1
V: TRBV23-1
size: .
length: 18
CDR3: CASSQSSVRSRSYNEQFF
DNA: TGCGCCAGCAGTCAATCTAGCGTAAGGTCGCGGTCCTACAATGAGCAGTTCTTC

D: TRBD1
J: TRBJ1-5
V: TRBV28
size: .
length: 14
CDR3: CASTPGQGGQPQHF
DNA: TGTGCCAGCACTCCGGGACAGGGAGGACAGCCCCAGCATTTT

D: TRBD1
J: TRBJ1-6
V: TRBV28
size: .
length: 18
CDR3: CASSFPSTGRARSSPLHF
DNA: TGTGCCAGCAGTTTTCCCTCGACAGGGAGGGCGAGGAGTTCACCCCTCCACTTT

D: TRBD1
J: TRBJ1-2
V: TRBV7-2
size: .
length: 15
CDR3: CASSLEGTGLYGYTF
DNA: TGTGCCAGCAGCTTAGAAGGGACAGGGCTTTATGGCTACACCTTC

D: .
J: TRBJ1-5
V: TRBV6-2/TRBV6-3
size: few
length: 13
CDR3: CASSYGFFQPQHF
DNA: TGTGCCAGCAGTTACGGGTTTTTTCAGCCCCAGCATTTT

D: .
J: TRBJ2-3
V: TRBV6-2/TRBV6-3
size: .
length: 16
CDR3: CASSYSPGEGSDTQYF
DNA: TGTGCCAGCAGTTACTCTCCAGGGGAAGGTTCAGATACGCAGTATTTT

D: .
J: TRBJ1-2
V: TRBV28
size: few
length: 16
CDR3: CASSPLIPDSRYGYTF
DNA: TGTGCCAGCAGTCCCCTCATTCCCGACAGCCGCTATGGCTACACCTTC

D: .
J: TRBJ1-4
V: TRBV7-2
size: .
length: 11
CDR3: CASSTGRKLFF
DNA: TGTGCCAGCAGCACGGGGAGGAAACTGTTTTTT

D: TRBD1
J: TRBJ2-7
V: TRBV28
size: .
length: 14
CDR3: CASNLAGGHYEQYF
DNA: TGTGCCAGCAACTTAGCAGGGGGCCACTACGAGCAGTACTTC

D: TRBD1
J: TRBJ1-5
V: TRBV24-1
size: .
length: 20
CDR3: CATSDPPGTGLKNSNQPQHF
DNA: TGTGCCACCAGTGACCCTCCCGGGACAGGGCTGAAAAATAGCAATCAGCCCCAGCATTTT

D: TRBD1
J: TRBJ1-2
V: TRBV12-3/TRBV12-4
size: .
length: 13
CDR3: CASSTRGRIGYTF
DNA: TGTGCCAGCAGTACCAGGGGGCGCATTGGCTACACCTTC

D: .
J: TRBJ2-5
V: TRBV5-1
size: .
length: 12
CDR3: CASSLGQETQYF
DNA: TGCGCCAGCAGCTTGGGACAAGAGACCCAGTACTTC

D: TRBD1
J: TRBJ2-4
V: TRBV27
size: .
length: 15
CDR3: CASSRQGLAKNIQYF
DNA: TGTGCCAGCAGCCGACAGGGCCTAGCCAAAAACATTCAGTACTTC

D: .
J: TRBJ1-1
V: TRBV6-5
size: .
length: 14
CDR3: CASSTGSTNTEAFF
DNA: TGTGCCAGTTCAACAGGGTCCACCAACACTGAAGCTTTCTTT

D: .
J: TRBJ2-3
V: TRBV19
size: .
length: 15
CDR3: CASSIWAGNTDTQYF
DNA: TGTGCCAGTAGTATTTGGGCGGGAAACACAGATACGCAGTATTTT

D: .
J: TRBJ1-4
V: TRBV28
size: few
length: 13
CDR3: CASTSRGSEKLFF
DNA: TGTGCCAGCACGTCTCGAGGATCGGAAAAACTGTTTTTT

D: .
J: TRBJ2-5
V: TRBV11-2
size: few
length: 12
CDR3: CASSLNFETQYF
DNA: TGTGCCAGCAGCTTGAACTTCGAGACCCAGTACTTC

D: .
J: TRBJ1-1
V: TRBV11-3
size: .
length: 13
CDR3: CASSKTGDTEAFF
DNA: TGTGCCAGCAGCAAGACGGGGGACACTGAAGCTTTCTTT

D: .
J: TRBJ1-1
V: TRBV6-5
size: .
length: 14
CDR3: CASSYSRVSTEAFF
DNA: TGTGCCAGCAGTTACTCCAGGGTTAGCACTGAAGCTTTCTTT

D: TRBD2
J: TRBJ2-1
V: TRBV11-3
size: .
length: 15
CDR3: CASSSAFGTRNEQFF
DNA: TGTGCCAGCAGCTCCGCGTTCGGGACTAGGAATGAGCAGTTCTTC

D: .
J: TRBJ1-1
V: TRBV18
size: .
length: 14
CDR3: CASSPAGTDTEAFF
DNA: TGTGCCAGCTCACCAGCCGGGACGGACACTGAAGCTTTCTTT

D: .
J: TRBJ1-5
V: TRBV6-5
size: .
length: 13
CDR3: CASSYSNNQPQHF
DNA: TGTGCCAGCAGTTACTCTAACAATCAGCCCCAGCATTTT

D: .
J: TRBJ1-1
V: TRBV21-1
size: .
length: 13
CDR3: CASSTTMNTEAFF
DNA: TGTGCCAGCAGCACAACCATGAACACTGAAGCTTTCTTT

D: .
J: TRBJ2-7
V: TRBV3-1/TRBV3-2
size: .
length: 14
CDR3: CASSIGVAAFEQYF
DNA: TGTGCCAGCTCAATCGGGGTAGCGGCCTTCGAGCAGTACTTC

D: .
J: TRBJ2-7
V: TRBV4-1
size: once
length: 16
CDR3: CASSQKYRASSYEQYF
DNA: TGCGCCAGCAGCCAAAAGTACAGGGCCTCCTCCTACGAGCAGTACTTC

D: .
J: TRBJ1-1
V: TRBV4-3
size: .
length: 17
CDR3: CASSQVGLEAVGTEAFF
DNA: TGCGCCAGCAGCCAAGTGGGTCTAGAGGCTGTTGGCACTGAAGCTTTCTTT

D: TRBD2
J: TRBJ2-5
V: TRBV19
size: .
length: 14
CDR3: CASMGTSGEETQYF
DNA: TGTGCCAGTATGGGGACTAGCGGGGAAGAGACCCAGTACTTC

D: TRBD1
J: TRBJ1-3
V: TRBV5-1
size: once
length: 17
CDR3: CASSYGTGASSGNTIYF
DNA: TGCGCCAGCAGCTACGGGACAGGGGCAAGCTCTGGAAACACCATATATTTT

D: TRBD1
J: TRBJ2-7
V: TRBV27
size: .
length: 14
CDR3: CASSLSTGAYEQYF
DNA: TGTGCCAGCAGTTTATCGACAGGGGCCTACGAGCAGTACTTC

D: .
J: TRBJ2-7
V: TRBV3-1/TRBV3-2
size: .
length: 13
CDR3: CASSLGTTYEQYF
DNA: TGTGCCAGCAGCCTTGGGACAACCTACGAGCAGTACTTC

D: .
J: TRBJ1-5
V: TRBV6-2/TRBV6-3
size: .
length: 15
CDR3: CASSYSDASNQPQHF
DNA: TGTGCCAGCAGTTACTCGGACGCGAGCAATCAGCCCCAGCATTTT

D: .
J: TRBJ1-6
V: TRBV4-2
size: .
length: 15
CDR3: CASSQDLFRASPLHF
DNA: TGTGCCAGCAGCCAAGATCTCTTCCGGGCCTCACCCCTCCACTTT

D: .
J: TRBJ1-2
V: TRBV2
size: .
length: 12
CDR3: CASSVGEYGYTF
DNA: TGTGCCAGCAGTGTGGGTGAATATGGCTACACCTTC

D: .
J: TRBJ1-5
V: TRBV6-6
size: once
length: 15
CDR3: CASRPGQFSNQPQHF
DNA: TGTGCCAGCAGACCGGGTCAGTTTAGCAATCAGCCCCAGCATTTT

D: TRBD2
J: TRBJ2-1
V: TRBV5-1
size: .
length: 16
CDR3: CASSLLAGGPGNEQFF
DNA: TGCGCCAGCAGCTTGTTAGCGGGAGGGCCGGGGAATGAGCAGTTCTTC

D: .
J: TRBJ1-3
V: TRBV28
size: .
length: 15
CDR3: CASGGSGLRGNTIYF
DNA: TGTGCCAGCGGGGGCTCGGGGCTGAGGGGAAACACCATATATTTT

D: TRBD1
J: TRBJ2-7
V: TRBV18
size: .
length: 15
CDR3: CASSSTGTGSYEQYF
DNA: TGTGCCAGCTCATCAACCGGGACAGGATCCTACGAGCAGTACTTC

D: .
J: TRBJ1-2
V: TRBV28
size: .
length: 14
CDR3: CASSGAGANYGYTF
DNA: TGTGCCAGCAGTGGCGCCGGCGCGAACTATGGCTACACCTTC

D: .
J: TRBJ1-5
V: TRBV10-2
size: once
length: 14
CDR3: CASSESSGPGPQHF
DNA: TGCGCCAGCAGTGAGTCGTCCGGCCCGGGGCCCCAGCATTTT

D: .
J: TRBJ1-1
V: TRBV18
size: .
length: 14
CDR3: CASSDQGRAGQAFF
DNA: TGTGCCAGCTCAGACCAGGGTCGCGCCGGGCAAGCTTTCTTT

D: .
J: TRBJ1-2
V: TRBV6-5
size: once
length: 15
CDR3: CASSYSARSYYGYTF
DNA: TGTGCCAGCAGTTACTCTGCCAGATCTTACTATGGCTACACCTTC

D: .
J: TRBJ1-4
V: TRBV11-2
size: .
length: 14
CDR3: CASRSLRGPEKLFF
DNA: TGTGCCAGCAGATCCTTACGGGGCCCTGAAAAACTGTTTTTT

D: .
J: TRBJ1-1
V: TRBV28
size: .
length: 12
CDR3: CASRQGVTEAFF
DNA: TGTGCCAGCAGACAGGGAGTGACTGAAGCTTTCTTT

D: .
J: TRBJ1-1
V: TRBV28
size: once
length: 11
CDR3: CATFAHTEAFF
DNA: TGTGCCACTTTCGCCCACACTGAAGCTTTCTTT

D: .
J: TRBJ1-5
V: TRBV19
size: .
length: 19
CDR3: CASSARTVSGSYSNQPQHF
DNA: TGTGCCAGTAGTGCGAGGACAGTCTCCGGATCCTATAGCAATCAGCCCCAGCATTTT

D: TRBD2
J: TRBJ2-1
V: TRBV19
size: .
length: 18
CDR3: CASSTRLAGGRSYNEQFF
DNA: TGTGCCAGTAGTACCAGACTAGCGGGAGGTCGCTCCTACAATGAGCAGTTCTTC

D: .
J: TRBJ1-4
V: TRBV19
size: .
length: 15
CDR3: CASSVGTWGNEKLFF
DNA: TGTGCCAGTAGTGTCGGGACTTGGGGTAATGAAAAACTGTTTTTT

D: .
J: TRBJ2-5
V: TRBV24-1
size: .
length: 14
CDR3: CATSDPRRTETQYF
DNA: TGTGCCACCAGTGACCCGCGAAGAACGGAGACCCAGTACTTC

D: TRBD1
J: TRBJ1-5
V: TRBV6-2/TRBV6-3
size: .
length: 16
CDR3: CASSFDRTGVGQPQHF
DNA: TGTGCCAGCAGTTTCGATCGGACAGGGGTCGGGCAGCCCCAGCATTTT